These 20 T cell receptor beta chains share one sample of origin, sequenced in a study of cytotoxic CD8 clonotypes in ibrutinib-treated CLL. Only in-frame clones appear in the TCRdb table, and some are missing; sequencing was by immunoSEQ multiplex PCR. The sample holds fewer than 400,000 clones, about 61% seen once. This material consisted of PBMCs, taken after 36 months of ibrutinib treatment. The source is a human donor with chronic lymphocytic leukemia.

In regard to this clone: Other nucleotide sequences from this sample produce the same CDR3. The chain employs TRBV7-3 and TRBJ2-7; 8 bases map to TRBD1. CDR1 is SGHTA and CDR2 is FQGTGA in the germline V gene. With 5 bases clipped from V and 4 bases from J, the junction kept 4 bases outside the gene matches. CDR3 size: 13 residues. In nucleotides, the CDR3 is TGTGCCAGCAGCCTAAGACAGGGGTACGAGCAGTACTTC. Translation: CASSLRQGYEQYF.

The CDR3 protein is CSVQGLAGGLGNEQFF. DNA for the CDR3: TGCAGCGTTCAGGGACTAGCGGGAGGGTTAGGGAATGAGCAGTTCTTC. V is TRBV29-1 and J is TRBJ2-1; 16 bases map to TRBD2. The CDR3 extends over 16 amino acids. Per germline, CDR1 SQVTM and CDR2 ANQGSEA. Trimming took 5 bases from V and 7 from J; bases not matched to a gene: 8.

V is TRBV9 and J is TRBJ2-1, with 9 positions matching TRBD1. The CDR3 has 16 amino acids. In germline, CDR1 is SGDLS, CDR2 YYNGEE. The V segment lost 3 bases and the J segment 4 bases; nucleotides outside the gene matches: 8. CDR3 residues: CASSAPGQGSYNEQFF. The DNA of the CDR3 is TGTGCCAGCAGCGCACCGGGACAGGGCTCTTACAATGAGCAGTTCTTC. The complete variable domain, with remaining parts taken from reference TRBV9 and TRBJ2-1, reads DSGVTQTPKHLITATGQRVTLRCSPRSGDLSVYWYQQSLDQGLQFLIQYYNGEERAKGNILERFSAQQFPDLHSELNLSSLELGDSALYFCASSAPGQGSYNEQFFGPGTRLTVL.

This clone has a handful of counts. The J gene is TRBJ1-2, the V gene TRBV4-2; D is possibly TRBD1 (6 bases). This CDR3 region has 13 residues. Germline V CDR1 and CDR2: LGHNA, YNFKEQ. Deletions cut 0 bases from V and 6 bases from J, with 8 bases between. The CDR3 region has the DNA TGTGCCAGCAGCCAAGAGGCAGGGGATGGCTACACCTTC. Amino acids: CASSQEAGDGYTF.

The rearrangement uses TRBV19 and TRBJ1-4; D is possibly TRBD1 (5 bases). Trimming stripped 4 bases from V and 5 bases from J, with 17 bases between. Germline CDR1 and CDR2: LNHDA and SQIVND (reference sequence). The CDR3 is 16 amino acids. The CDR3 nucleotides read TGTGCCAGTAGTACGCGTCAGGGACCCACGAATGAAAAACTGTTTTTT. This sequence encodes CASSTRQGPTNEKLFF.

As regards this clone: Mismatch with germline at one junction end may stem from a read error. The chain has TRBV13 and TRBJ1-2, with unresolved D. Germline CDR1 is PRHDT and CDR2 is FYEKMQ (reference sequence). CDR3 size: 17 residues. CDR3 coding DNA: TGTGCCAGCAGCTTAGTAGCAGCCCTATGGCTACACCTCCCCCCCTCCTTC. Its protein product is CASSLVAALWLHLPPSF.

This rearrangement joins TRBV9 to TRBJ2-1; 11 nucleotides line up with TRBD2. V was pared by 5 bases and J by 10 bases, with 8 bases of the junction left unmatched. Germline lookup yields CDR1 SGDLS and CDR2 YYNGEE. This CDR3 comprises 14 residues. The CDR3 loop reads CASSLAGGKVEQFF. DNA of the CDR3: TGTGCCAGCAGTTTAGCGGGAGGGAAAGTCGAGCAGTTCTTC.

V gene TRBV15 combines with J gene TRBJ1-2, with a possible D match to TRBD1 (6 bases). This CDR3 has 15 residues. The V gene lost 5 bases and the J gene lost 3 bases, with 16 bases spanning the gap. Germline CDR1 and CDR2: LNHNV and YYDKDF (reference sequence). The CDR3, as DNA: TGTGCCACCAGCGGATCAGGGGAATTCTACTATGGCTACACCTTC. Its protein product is CATSGSGEFYYGYTF. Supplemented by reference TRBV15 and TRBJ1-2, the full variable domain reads DAMVIQNPRYQVTQFGKPVTLSCSQTLNHNVMYWYQQKSSQAPKLLFHYYDKDFNNEADTPDNFQSRRPNTSFCFLDIRSPGLGDTAMYLCATSGSGEFYYGYTFGSGTRLTVV.

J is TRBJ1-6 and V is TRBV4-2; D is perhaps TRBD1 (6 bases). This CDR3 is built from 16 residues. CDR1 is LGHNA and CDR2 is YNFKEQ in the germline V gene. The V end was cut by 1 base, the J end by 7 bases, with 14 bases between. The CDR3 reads CASSQVVRQGNSPLHF. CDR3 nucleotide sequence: TGTGCCAGCAGCCAAGTAGTCAGGCAGGGGAATTCACCCCTCCACTTT.

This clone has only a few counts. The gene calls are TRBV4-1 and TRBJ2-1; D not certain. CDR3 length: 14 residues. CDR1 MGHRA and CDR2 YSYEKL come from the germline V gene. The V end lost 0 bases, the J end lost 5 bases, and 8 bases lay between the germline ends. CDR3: CASSQEHRDNEQFF. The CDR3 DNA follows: TGCGCCAGCAGCCAAGAGCATAGGGACAATGAGCAGTTCTTC.

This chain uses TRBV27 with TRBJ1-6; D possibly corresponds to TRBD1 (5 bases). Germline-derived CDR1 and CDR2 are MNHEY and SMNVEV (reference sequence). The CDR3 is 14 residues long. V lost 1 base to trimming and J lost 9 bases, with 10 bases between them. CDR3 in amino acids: CASSLWGSPSPLHF. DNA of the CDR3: TGTGCCAGCAGTTTATGGGGCAGTCCTTCACCCCTCCACTTT.

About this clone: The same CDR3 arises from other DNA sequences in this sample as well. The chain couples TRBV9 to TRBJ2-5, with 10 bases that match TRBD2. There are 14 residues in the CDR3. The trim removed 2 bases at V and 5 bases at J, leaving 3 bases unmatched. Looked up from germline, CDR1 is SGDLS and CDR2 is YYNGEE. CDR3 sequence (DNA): TGTGCCAGCAGCGTTGGGACTAGCGAGGAGACCCAGTACTTC. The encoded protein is CASSVGTSEETQYF.

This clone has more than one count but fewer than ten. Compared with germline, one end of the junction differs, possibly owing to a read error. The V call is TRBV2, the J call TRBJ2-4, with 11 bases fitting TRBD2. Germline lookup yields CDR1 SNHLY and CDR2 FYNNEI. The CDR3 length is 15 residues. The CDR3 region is CASIRLAGSVAPRAF. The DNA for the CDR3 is TGTGCCAGCATCCGACTAGCGGGGTCGGTTGCCCCTAGGGCCTTC.

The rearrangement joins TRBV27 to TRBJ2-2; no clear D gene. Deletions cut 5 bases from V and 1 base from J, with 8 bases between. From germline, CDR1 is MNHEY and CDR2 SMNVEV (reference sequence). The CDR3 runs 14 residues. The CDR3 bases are TGTGCCAGCAGTCACCGACAGAACACCGGGGAGCTGTTTTTT. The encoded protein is CASSHRQNTGELFF.

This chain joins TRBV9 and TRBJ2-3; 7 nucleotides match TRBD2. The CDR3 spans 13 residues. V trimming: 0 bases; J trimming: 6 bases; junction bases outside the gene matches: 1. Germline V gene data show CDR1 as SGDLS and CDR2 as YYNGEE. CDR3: CASSVAGGDTQYF. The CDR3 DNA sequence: TGTGCCAGCAGCGTAGCGGGAGGCGATACGCAGTATTTT. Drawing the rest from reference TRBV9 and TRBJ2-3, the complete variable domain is DSGVTQTPKHLITATGQRVTLRCSPRSGDLSVYWYQQSLDQGLQFLIQYYNGEERAKGNILERFSAQQFPDLHSELNLSSLELGDSALYFCASSVAGGDTQYFGPGTRLTVL.

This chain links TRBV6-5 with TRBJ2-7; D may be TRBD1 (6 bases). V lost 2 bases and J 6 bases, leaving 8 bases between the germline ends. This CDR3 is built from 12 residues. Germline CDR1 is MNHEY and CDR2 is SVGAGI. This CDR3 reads CASSYTGREQYF. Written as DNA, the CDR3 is TGTGCCAGCAGTTACACAGGGCGCGAGCAGTACTTC.

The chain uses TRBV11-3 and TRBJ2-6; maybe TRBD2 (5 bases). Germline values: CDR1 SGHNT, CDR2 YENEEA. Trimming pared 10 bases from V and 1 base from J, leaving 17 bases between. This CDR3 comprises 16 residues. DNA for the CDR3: TGTGCCAATCCGGGAAAGGTGGGATCTGGGGCCAACGTCCTGACTTTC. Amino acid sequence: CANPGKVGSGANVLTF. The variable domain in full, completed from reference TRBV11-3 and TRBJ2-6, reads EAGVVQSPRYKIIEKKQPVAFWCNPISGHNTLYWYLQNLGQGPELLIRYENEEAVDDSQLPKDRFSAERLKGVDSTLKIQPAELGDSAVYLCANPGKVGSGANVLTFGAGSRLTVL.

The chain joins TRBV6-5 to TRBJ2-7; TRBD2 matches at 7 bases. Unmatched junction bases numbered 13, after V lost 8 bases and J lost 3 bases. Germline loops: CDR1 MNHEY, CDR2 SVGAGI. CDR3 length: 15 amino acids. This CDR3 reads CASRRLSAGLYEQYF. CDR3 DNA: TGTGCCAGCCGACGCCTTTCAGCGGGACTCTACGAGCAGTACTTC.

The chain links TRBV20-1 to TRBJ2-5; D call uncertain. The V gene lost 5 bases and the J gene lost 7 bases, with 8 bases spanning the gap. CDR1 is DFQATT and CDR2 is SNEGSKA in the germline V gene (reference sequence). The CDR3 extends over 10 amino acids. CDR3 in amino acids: CSASLGTQYF. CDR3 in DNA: TGCAGTGCTTCTCTGGGGACCCAGTACTTC.

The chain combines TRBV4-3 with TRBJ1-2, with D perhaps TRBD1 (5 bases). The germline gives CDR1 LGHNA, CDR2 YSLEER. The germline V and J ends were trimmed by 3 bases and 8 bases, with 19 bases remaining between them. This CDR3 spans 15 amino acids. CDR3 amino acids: CASSQGRGPWWGYTF. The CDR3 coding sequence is TGCGCCAGCAGCCAGGGCCGGGGACCTTGGTGGGGCTACACCTTC.